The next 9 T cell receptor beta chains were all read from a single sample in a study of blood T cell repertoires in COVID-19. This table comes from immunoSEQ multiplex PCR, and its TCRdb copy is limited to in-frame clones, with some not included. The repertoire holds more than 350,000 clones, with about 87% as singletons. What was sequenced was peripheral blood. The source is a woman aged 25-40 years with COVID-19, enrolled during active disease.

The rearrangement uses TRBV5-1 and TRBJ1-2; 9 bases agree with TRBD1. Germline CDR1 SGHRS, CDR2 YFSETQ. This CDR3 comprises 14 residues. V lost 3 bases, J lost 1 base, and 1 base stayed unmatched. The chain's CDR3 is CASSSDRGNYGYTF. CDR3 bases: TGCGCCAGCAGCTCGGACAGGGGTAACTATGGCTACACCTTC.

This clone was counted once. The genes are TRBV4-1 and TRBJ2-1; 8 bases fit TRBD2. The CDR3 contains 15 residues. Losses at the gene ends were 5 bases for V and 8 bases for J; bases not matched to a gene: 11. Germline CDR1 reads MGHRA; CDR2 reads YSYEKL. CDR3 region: CASSLSGTGGDEQFF. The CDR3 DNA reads TGCGCCAGCAGCTTATCCGGGACGGGAGGGGATGAGCAGTTCTTC.

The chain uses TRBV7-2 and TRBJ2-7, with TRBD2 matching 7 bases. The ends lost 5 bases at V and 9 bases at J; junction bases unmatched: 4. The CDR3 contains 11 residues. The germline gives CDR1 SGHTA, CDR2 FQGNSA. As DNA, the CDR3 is TGTGCCAGCAGCCCCGGCGGGGGGCAGTACTTC. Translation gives CASSPGGGQYF. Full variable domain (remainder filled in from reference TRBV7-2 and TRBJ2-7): GAGVSQSPSNKVTEKGKDVELRCDPISGHTALYWYRQSLGQGLEFLIYFQGNSAPDKSGLPSDRFSAERTGGSVSTLTIQRTQQEDSAVYLCASSPGGGQYFGPGTRLTVT.

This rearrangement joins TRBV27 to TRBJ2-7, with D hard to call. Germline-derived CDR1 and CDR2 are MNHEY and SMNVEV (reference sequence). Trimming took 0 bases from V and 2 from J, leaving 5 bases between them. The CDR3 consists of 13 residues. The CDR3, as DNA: TGTGCCAGCAGTTTATCCGACACCTACGAGCAGTACTTC. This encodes CASSLSDTYEQYF.

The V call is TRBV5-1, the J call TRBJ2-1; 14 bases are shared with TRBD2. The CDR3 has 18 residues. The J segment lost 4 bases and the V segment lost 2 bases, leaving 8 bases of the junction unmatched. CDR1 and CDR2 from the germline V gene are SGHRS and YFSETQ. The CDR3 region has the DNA TGCGCCAGCAGCTTAGAGACTAGCGGGAGGGTCGGATACAATGAGCAGTTCTTC. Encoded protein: CASSLETSGRVGYNEQFF.

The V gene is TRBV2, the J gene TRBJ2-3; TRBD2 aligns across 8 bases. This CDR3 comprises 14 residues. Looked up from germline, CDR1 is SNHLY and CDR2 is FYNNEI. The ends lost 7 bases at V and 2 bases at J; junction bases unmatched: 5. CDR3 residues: CASTRTSFTDTQYF. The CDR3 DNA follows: TGTGCCAGCACCAGGACTAGCTTCACAGATACGCAGTATTTT.

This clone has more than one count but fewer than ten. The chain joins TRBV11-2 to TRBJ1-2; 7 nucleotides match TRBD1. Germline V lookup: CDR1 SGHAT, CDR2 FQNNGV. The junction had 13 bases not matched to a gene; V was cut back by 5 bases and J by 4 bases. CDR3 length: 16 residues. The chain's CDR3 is CASSTPTGPLSYGYTF. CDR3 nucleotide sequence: TGTGCCAGCAGCACACCGACAGGGCCACTAAGCTATGGCTACACCTTC.

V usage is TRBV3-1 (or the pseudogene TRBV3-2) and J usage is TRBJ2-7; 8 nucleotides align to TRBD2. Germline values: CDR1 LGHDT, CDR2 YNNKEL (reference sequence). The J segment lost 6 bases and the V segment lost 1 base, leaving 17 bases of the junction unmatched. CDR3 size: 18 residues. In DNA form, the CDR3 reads TGTGCCAGCAGCCAAGTCTATCGCGGGAGGTCGTTTCGTGGCGAGCAGTACTTC. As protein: CASSQVYRGRSFRGEQYF.

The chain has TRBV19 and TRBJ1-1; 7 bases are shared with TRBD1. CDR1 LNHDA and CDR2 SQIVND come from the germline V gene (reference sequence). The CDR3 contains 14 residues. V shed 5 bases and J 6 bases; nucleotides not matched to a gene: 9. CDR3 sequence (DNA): TGTGCCAGTAGTGCTCAGTCCGGGACAGCTGAAGCTTTCTTT. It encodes CASSAQSGTAEAFF.